The clone carrying this T cell receptor (beta chain) was seen a few times. The antigen is not known. The ends were cut back, 7 bases at V and 3 bases at J, with 19 bases in the middle. The germline CDR1 and CDR2 sequences are SGHRS and YFSETQ. CDR3 length: 15 residues. TCRdb re-derived calls from the 5' RACE reads in MiXCR, one entry per CDR3 protein. The table includes about 470,000 distinct CDR3 sequences, about 23% detected once. The sample belongs to a study of T-cell memory formation after mild COVID-19. Broader study findings: Those CD4+ clones that contracted were mainly in CM and EM (CD8+ ones in EMRA).

The sample was PBMCs or a T cell subset sorted from them (not recorded which). The source of this sequence is an adult woman who had mild COVID-19 (a few samples of this study predate the infection). Cell type and time point are not known. The chain couples TRBV5-1 to TRBJ1-1, with D unclear. This chain's CDR3 is CASASHRLVDTEAFF. The CDR3 region has the DNA TGCGCCAGCGCATCTCACCGACTCGTCGACACTGAAGCTTTCTTT.